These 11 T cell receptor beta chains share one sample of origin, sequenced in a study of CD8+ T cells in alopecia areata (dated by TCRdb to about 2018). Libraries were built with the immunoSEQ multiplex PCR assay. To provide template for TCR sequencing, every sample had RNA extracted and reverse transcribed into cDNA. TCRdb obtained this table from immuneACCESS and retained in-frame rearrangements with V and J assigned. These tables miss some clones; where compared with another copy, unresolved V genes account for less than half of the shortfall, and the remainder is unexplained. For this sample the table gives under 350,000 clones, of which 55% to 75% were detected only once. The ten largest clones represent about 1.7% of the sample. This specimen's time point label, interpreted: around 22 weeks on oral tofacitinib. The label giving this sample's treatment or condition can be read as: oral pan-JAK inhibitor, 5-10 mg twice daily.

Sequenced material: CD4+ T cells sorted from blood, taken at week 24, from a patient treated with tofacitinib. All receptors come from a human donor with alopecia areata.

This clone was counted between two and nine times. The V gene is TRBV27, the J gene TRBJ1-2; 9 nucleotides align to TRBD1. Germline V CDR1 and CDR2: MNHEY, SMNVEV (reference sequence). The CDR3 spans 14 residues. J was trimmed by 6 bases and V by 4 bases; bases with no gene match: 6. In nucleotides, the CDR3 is TGTGCCAGCAGTTCCGCCGACAGGGGGAATGGCTACACCTTC. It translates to CASSSADRGNGYTF.

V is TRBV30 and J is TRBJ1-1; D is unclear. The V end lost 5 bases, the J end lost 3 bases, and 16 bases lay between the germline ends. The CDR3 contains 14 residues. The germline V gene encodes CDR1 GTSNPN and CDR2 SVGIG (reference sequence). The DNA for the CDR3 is TGTGCCTGGTTAAGTCGCGAGGAGGACACTGAAGCTTTCTTT. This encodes CAWLSREEDTEAFF. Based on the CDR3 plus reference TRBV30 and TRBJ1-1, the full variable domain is SQTIHQWPATLVQPVGSPLSLECTVEGTSNPNLYWYRQAAGRGLQLLFYSVGIGQISSEVPQNLSASRPQDRQFILSSKKLLLSDSGFYLCAWLSREEDTEAFFGQGTRLTVV.

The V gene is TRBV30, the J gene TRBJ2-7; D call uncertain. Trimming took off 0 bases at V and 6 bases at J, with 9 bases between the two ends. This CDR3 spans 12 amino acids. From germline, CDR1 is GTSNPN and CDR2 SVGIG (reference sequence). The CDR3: CAWSVSQAEQYF. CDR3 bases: TGTGCCTGGAGTGTGAGTCAGGCCGAGCAGTACTTC.

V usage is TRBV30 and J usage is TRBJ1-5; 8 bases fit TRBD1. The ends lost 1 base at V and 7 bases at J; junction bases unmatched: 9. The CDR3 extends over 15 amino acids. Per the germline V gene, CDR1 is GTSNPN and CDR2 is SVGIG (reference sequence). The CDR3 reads CAWSAGQGLKQPQHF. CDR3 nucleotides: TGTGCCTGGAGTGCCGGACAGGGCCTCAAACAGCCCCAGCATTTT. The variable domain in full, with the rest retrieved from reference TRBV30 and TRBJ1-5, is SQTIHQWPATLVQPVGSPLSLECTVEGTSNPNLYWYRQAAGRGLQLLFYSVGIGQISSEVPQNLSASRPQDRQFILSSKKLLLSDSGFYLCAWSAGQGLKQPQHFGDGTRLSIL.

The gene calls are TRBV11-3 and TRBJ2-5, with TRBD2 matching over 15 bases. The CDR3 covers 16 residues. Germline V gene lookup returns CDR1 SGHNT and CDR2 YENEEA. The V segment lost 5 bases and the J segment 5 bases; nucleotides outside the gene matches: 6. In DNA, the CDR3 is TGTGCCAGCAGCCCAGGACTAGCGGGGGGGCCGGAGACCCAGTACTTC. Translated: CASSPGLAGGPETQYF.

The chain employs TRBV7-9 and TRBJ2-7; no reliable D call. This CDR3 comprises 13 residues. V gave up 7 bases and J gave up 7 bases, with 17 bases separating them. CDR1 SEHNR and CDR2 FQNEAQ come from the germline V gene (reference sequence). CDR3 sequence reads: CASTLTENREQYF. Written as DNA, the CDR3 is TGTGCCAGCACCTTGACGGAGAATCGGGAGCAGTACTTC.

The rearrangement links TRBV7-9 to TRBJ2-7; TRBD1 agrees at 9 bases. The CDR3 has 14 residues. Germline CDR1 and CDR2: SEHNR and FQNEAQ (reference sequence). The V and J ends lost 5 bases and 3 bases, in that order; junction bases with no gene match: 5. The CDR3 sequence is CASSGWDRDYEQYF. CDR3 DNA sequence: TGTGCCAGCAGCGGGTGGGACAGGGACTACGAGCAGTACTTC.

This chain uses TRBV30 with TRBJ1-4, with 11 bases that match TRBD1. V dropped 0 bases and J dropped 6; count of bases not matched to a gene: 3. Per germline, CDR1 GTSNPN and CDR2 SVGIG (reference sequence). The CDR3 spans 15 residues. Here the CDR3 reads CAWSVGTGGDEKLFF. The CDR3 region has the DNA TGTGCCTGGAGTGTAGGGACAGGGGGGGATGAAAAACTGTTTTTT.

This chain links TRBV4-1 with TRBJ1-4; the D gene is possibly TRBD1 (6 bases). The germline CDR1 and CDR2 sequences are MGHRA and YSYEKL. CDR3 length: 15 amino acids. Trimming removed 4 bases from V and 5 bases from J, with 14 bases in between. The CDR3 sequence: CASSPPQGGNEKLFF. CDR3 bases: TGCGCCAGCAGCCCCCCACAGGGAGGGAATGAAAAACTGTTTTTT.

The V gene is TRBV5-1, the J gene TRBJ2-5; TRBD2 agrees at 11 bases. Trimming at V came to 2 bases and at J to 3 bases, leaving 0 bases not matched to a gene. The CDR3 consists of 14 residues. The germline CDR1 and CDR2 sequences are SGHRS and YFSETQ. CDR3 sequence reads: CASSFSGGEETQYF. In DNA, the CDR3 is TGCGCCAGCAGCTTTAGCGGGGGGGAAGAGACCCAGTACTTC.

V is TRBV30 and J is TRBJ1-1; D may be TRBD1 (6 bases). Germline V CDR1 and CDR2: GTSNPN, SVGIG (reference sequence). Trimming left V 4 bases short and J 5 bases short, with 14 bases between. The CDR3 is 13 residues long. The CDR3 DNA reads TGTGCCTGGATGTCAGGGGCGGTGACTGAAGCTTTCTTT. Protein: CAWMSGAVTEAFF.